The clone carrying this TCR beta chain was counted a single time. This sample was included in a study of T cell repertoires in cytomegalovirus infection. TCRdb called the reads again in MiXCR, with one record for every CDR3 protein. The table records 200,000 or so distinct CDR3 sequences, roughly 19% of them present only once. The sequencing input was PBMCs. The receptor comes from a human donor in good health (CMV status not recorded). Some clones in this sample may be carry-over from other donors' samples.

The CDR3 loop reads CASSFSWDSAPIYEQYF. In DNA form, the CDR3 reads TGTGCCAGCAGTTTCTCCTGGGATAGCGCCCCGATCTACGAGCAGTACTTC. The chain joins TRBV6-2 or TRBV6-3 to TRBJ2-7, with TRBD2 as a possible D gene (5 bases). The CDR3 consists of 17 residues. Trimming pared 4 bases from V and 3 bases from J, leaving 22 bases between. Germline CDR1 reads MNHEY; CDR2 reads SVGEGT.